The clone carrying this TCR beta chain turned up a few times. The data stem from a study of blood T cell repertoires in COVID-19. About the research overall: The study drew acute and convalescent COVID-19 samples from the United States, Italy and Spain. From T cells, B-cell-depleted T cells, or PBMCs came the material, which was cDNA or gDNA.

Original data processing: The assay estimated nucleated cells by amplifying reference gene primers. Only in-frame clones appear in the TCRdb table, and some are missing; sequencing was by immunoSEQ multiplex PCR. The DNA was the basis for D and trimming; V, J and clone size are from that table. The sample lists approximately 250,000 clones, approximately 80% occurring once. V dropped 5 bases and J dropped 6; count of bases not matched to a gene: 7. This CDR3 has 15 residues. CDR1 SGHTA and CDR2 FQGTGA come from the germline V gene. The material sequenced was peripheral blood. The chain combines TRBV7-3 with TRBJ1-2; the match to TRBD1 covers 12 bases. This sequence was found in a woman aged 50 to 60 with acute or convalescent COVID-19. DNA for the CDR3: TGTGCCAGCAGCCCGCAGGGGACAGGGGGCGATGGCTACACCTTC. Amino acids: CASSPQGTGGDGYTF. The full variable domain, in which reference TRBV7-3 and TRBJ1-2 provide the parts outside the CDR3, is GAGVSQTPSNKVTEKGKYVELRCDPISGHTALYWYRQSLGQGPEFLIYFQGTGAADDSGLPNDRFFAVRPEGSVSTLKIQRTERGDSAVYLCASSPQGTGGDGYTFGSGTRLTVV.